The 30 T cell receptor beta chains given below trace back to one sample, sequenced in a study of cytotoxic CD8 clonotypes in ibrutinib-treated CLL (dated by TCRdb to the early 2020s). The library came from the immunoSEQ multiplex PCR assay. TCRdb stores this immuneACCESS table with in-frame sequences only. Part of the clones is absent; in the studies checked, under half of the shortfall reflects unresolved V genes, and no reason is known for the rest. Here the sample has around 97,000 clones; approximately 80% occur a single time. The ten largest account for under 35% of the sample. Explained via the paper, the time point label denotes: about 11 months on ibrutinib. The input for sequencing was PBMCs, taken after 12 months of ibrutinib treatment. The receptor source for this set is a human donor with chronic lymphocytic leukemia.

The chain recombines TRBV5-5 with TRBJ1-4; D uncertain. In germline, CDR1 is SGHKS, CDR2 YYEKEE (reference sequence). V shed 2 bases and J shed 7 bases, with 12 bases lying between them. The CDR3 length is 14 residues. The CDR3 DNA follows: TGTGCCAGCAGCTTTTCCCAGGACCTTGAAAAACTGTTTTTT. Amino acid sequence: CASSFSQDLEKLFF.

The chain combines TRBV7-6 with TRBJ1-2; possibly TRBD1 for D (5 bases). The CDR3 runs to 17 residues. Germline CDR1 and CDR2: SGHVS and FNYEAQ. Trimming took 5 bases from V and 4 from J, leaving 23 bases between them. As DNA, the CDR3 is TGTGCCAGCAGCCAAAGGTCGGGGGGTCCATCCCCCTATGGCTACACCTTC. It is translated as CASSQRSGGPSPYGYTF.

This clone was found a few times. The gene calls are TRBV5-6 and TRBJ2-3, with 8 bases fitting TRBD1. Germline V gene lookup returns CDR1 SGHDT and CDR2 YYEEEE. The CDR3 is 16 amino acids. J lost 1 base, V lost 0 bases, and 4 bases had no gene match. As DNA, the CDR3 is TGTGCCAGCAGCTTGGGGCAGGGGGCGGGCACAGATACGCAGTATTTT. Encoded protein: CASSLGQGAGTDTQYF.

About this clone itself: Germline and junction disagree at one end, which may indicate a read error. The chain recombines TRBV7-7 with TRBJ2-2; no reliable D call. From germline, CDR1 is SSHAT and CDR2 FNYEAQ (reference sequence). This CDR3 has 13 amino acids. The CDR3 protein is CASSRQDTGELFF. The CDR3 DNA follows: TGTGCTAGCAGCCGACAAGACACCGGGGAGCTGTTTTTT.

The chain combines TRBV6-6 with TRBJ1-5; possibly TRBD1 for D (5 bases). Germline CDR1 is MNHNY and CDR2 is SVGAGI (reference sequence). The CDR3 consists of 13 residues. V was cut by 4 bases and J by 6 bases, with 10 bases left in between. CDR3 loop: CASSWQGGQPQHF. CDR3 DNA: TGTGCCAGCAGTTGGCAGGGAGGTCAGCCCCAGCATTTT.

This rearrangement joins TRBV5-6 to TRBJ1-3; D remains unclear. CDR1 and CDR2 from the germline V gene are SGHDT and YYEEEE. The CDR3 contains 16 residues. Trimming pared 4 bases from V and 0 bases from J, leaving 14 bases between. For the CDR3, the DNA is TGTGCCAGCAGCCAGGCCTGGAGTTTCTCTGGAAACACCATATATTTT. Protein sequence: CASSQAWSFSGNTIYF.

The chain employs TRBV7-9 and TRBJ1-3; 7 nucleotides agree with TRBD1. The V and J ends lost 2 bases and 0 bases, in that order; junction bases with no gene match: 1. The CDR3 sequence is 15 residues long. Germline assignment: CDR1 SEHNR and CDR2 FQNEAQ (reference sequence). The CDR3 sequence is CASSLSGGSGNTIYF. CDR3 in DNA: TGTGCCAGCAGCTTATCAGGGGGCTCTGGAAACACCATATATTTT.

The rearrangement uses TRBV2 and TRBJ1-3; 9 bases match TRBD1. Trimming took 5 bases from V and 4 from J; bases not matched to a gene: 3. The CDR3 runs to 14 residues. The V gene's germline CDR1 is SNHLY and CDR2 FYNNEI. This chain's CDR3 is CASSRDRAGNTIYF. The CDR3 region has the DNA TGTGCCAGCAGTCGGGACAGGGCCGGAAACACCATATATTTT.

V is TRBV7-6 and J is TRBJ1-6; D remains unclear. Germline V gene data show CDR1 as SGHVS and CDR2 as FNYEAQ. Trimming shortened V by 0 bases and J by 8 bases, and 2 bases separated the two germline ends. There are 12 residues in the CDR3. The CDR3 loop is CASSLADSPLHF. CDR3 in DNA: TGTGCCAGCAGCTTAGCGGATTCACCCCTCCACTTT.

The chain is built from TRBV7-9 and TRBJ2-7; TRBD1 matches 11 bases. The length of the CDR3 is 14 residues. Germline CDR1 SEHNR, CDR2 FQNEAQ (reference sequence). V lost 0 bases and J lost 7; bases outside the gene matches: 2. The CDR3 nucleotides are TGTGCCAGCAGCTTAGCGGGGACAGGGGGAGAGCAGTACTTC. This translates into CASSLAGTGGEQYF. Together with reference TRBV7-9 and TRBJ2-7, the CDR3 gives the full variable domain: DTGVSQNPRHKITKRGQNVTFRCDPISEHNRLYWYRQTLGQGPEFLTYFQNEAQLEKSRLLSDRFSAERPKGSFSTLEIQRTEQGDSAMYLCASSLAGTGGEQYFGPGTRLTVT.

This chain uses TRBV6-5 with TRBJ2-7; tentative D call: TRBD2 (6 bases). Between the trimmed V and J ends, which lost 7 bases and 6 bases, there was a span of 16 bases. This CDR3 has 13 residues. Germline V CDR1 and CDR2: MNHEY, SVGAGI. The DNA of the CDR3 is TGTGCCAGCAAGGAGGGTCCGGCTCGCGAGCAGTACTTC. This encodes CASKEGPAREQYF.

The chain employs TRBV19 and TRBJ1-2; perhaps TRBD1 as D (6 bases). Trimming cost V 6 bases and J 2 bases, with 13 bases left between them. The CDR3 loop spans 14 amino acids. Germline lookup yields CDR1 LNHDA and CDR2 SQIVND (reference sequence). The CDR3 nucleotides read TGTGCCAGTAGCCATTGGGACACAAACTATGGCTACACCTTC. Its protein product is CASSHWDTNYGYTF. The variable domain in full, with the rest retrieved from reference TRBV19 and TRBJ1-2, is DGGITQSPKYLFRKEGQNVTLSCEQNLNHDAMYWYRQDPGQGLRLIYYSQIVNDFQKGDIAEGYSVSREKKESFPLTVTSAQKNPTAFYLCASSHWDTNYGYTFGSGTRLTVV.

The CDR3 loop is CAIQGQGRYEQYF. The CDR3 DNA follows: TGTGCCATCCAGGGACAGGGGCGCTACGAGCAGTACTTC. V usage is TRBV10-3 and J usage is TRBJ2-7; 10 bases are shared with TRBD1. From germline, CDR1 is ENHRY and CDR2 SYGVKD. This CDR3 spans 13 amino acids. V was pared by 8 bases and J by 3 bases, with 4 bases of the junction left unmatched.

This rearrangement joins TRBV6-4 to TRBJ1-2; D gene unclear. The CDR3 length is 21 residues. Trimming removed 2 bases from V and 4 bases from J, with 32 bases in between. From germline, CDR1 is MRHNA and CDR2 SNTAGT. The CDR3 sequence is CASSDLVRYCLSVGQSYGYTF. DNA of the CDR3: TGTGCCAGCAGTGACCTCGTCAGGTATTGTCTATCGGTCGGGCAATCCTATGGCTACACCTTC.

The chain uses TRBV30 and TRBJ2-4, with D tentatively TRBD1 (6 bases). The germline V and J ends were trimmed by 3 bases and 3 bases, with 18 bases remaining between them. CDR1 is GTSNPN and CDR2 is SVGIG in the germline V gene (reference sequence). The CDR3 contains 16 residues. The CDR3 DNA follows: TGTGCCTGGAGACAGGGTAATTGGGTCGGCAAAAACATTCAGTACTTC. As protein: CAWRQGNWVGKNIQYF.

The chain is built from TRBV27 and TRBJ2-2; TRBD1 aligns across 9 bases. V gave up 7 bases and J gave up 6 bases; unmatched junction bases: 9. The CDR3 extends over 15 amino acids. CDR1 MNHEY and CDR2 SMNVEV come from the germline V gene (reference sequence). For the CDR3, the DNA is TGTGCCAGCAAACGGACAGGGGTTGCCGCCGGGGAGCTGTTTTTT. This gives the protein CASKRTGVAAGELFF.

This chain links TRBV6-5 with TRBJ1-2; D gene unclear. Between the trimmed V and J ends, which lost 5 bases and 2 bases, there was a span of 12 bases. CDR1 and CDR2 (germline): MNHEY, SVGAGI. There are 14 residues in the CDR3. The CDR3 DNA is TGTGCCAGCAGTACCTCCAAGGGAAACTATGGCTACACCTTC. This sequence encodes CASSTSKGNYGYTF.

CDR3 nucleotides: TGTGCCAGCACCGTGACAGGGGACCAGCCCCAGCATTTT. Translating gives CASTVTGDQPQHF. The genes are TRBV6-6 and TRBJ1-5; 8 nucleotides line up with TRBD1. CDR1 is MNHNY and CDR2 is SVGAGI in the germline V gene (reference sequence). There are 13 residues in the CDR3. The V segment lost 7 bases and the J segment 7 bases; nucleotides outside the gene matches: 6.

The chain links TRBV5-1 to TRBJ2-5; TRBD2 agrees at 12 bases. Trimming at V came to 0 bases and at J to 4 bases, leaving 4 bases not matched to a gene. The CDR3 extends over 16 amino acids. Per germline, CDR1 SGHRS and CDR2 YFSETQ. CDR3 protein: CASSLASGGARETQYF. The CDR3 nucleotides read TGCGCCAGCAGCTTGGCTAGCGGGGGGGCCAGAGAGACCCAGTACTTC.

A few counts support this clone. The junction shows a germline mismatch at one end, possibly a read error. CDR3 in amino acids: CASRLGTGNGYTF. The CDR3 DNA sequence: TGTGCCAGCAGATTGGGGACAGGGAATGGCTACACCTTC. The V call is TRBV5-8, the J call TRBJ1-2, with TRBD1 matching over 9 bases. The CDR3 is 13 amino acids. Germline CDR1 and CDR2: SGHTS and YDEGEE.

This clone was counted a single time. The chain has TRBV7-9 and TRBJ1-1; 9 bases line up with TRBD1. Germline CDR1 and CDR2: SEHNR and FQNEAQ (reference sequence). J was trimmed by 1 base and V by 5 bases; bases with no gene match: 14. The CDR3 contains 18 residues. The CDR3 loop reads CASSTSPGQGGGNTEAFF. The CDR3 nucleotides are TGTGCCAGCAGCACCAGCCCGGGACAGGGAGGGGGGAACACTGAAGCTTTCTTT.

About this clone itself: One end of the junction varies from germline; a read error may be responsible. The genes are TRBV7-7 and TRBJ2-3; a possible D gene is TRBD2 (5 bases). Germline CDR1 and CDR2: SSHAT and FNYEAQ (reference sequence). The CDR3 consists of 12 residues. DNA of the CDR3: TGTGCTAGCAGCCTAACTAGAGATACGCAGTATTTT. The encoded protein is CASSLTRDTQYF.

This chain connects TRBV6-1 to TRBJ2-6; no definite D call. This CDR3 region has 13 residues. The germline V gene has CDR1 MNHNS and CDR2 SASEGT. Trimming took off 1 base at V and 9 bases at J, with 7 bases between the two ends. CDR3 sequence reads: CASSEGSVNVLTF. The CDR3 bases are TGTGCCAGCAGTGAAGGTTCGGTCAACGTCCTGACTTTC.

The chain is built from TRBV7-2 and TRBJ2-5; TRBD1 is a possible D gene (5 bases). The germline V gene encodes CDR1 SGHTA and CDR2 FQGNSA. Trimming shortened V by 4 bases and J by 2 bases, and 11 bases separated the two germline ends. The length of the CDR3 is 14 residues. CDR3 protein: CASSYRQKQETQYF. The DNA of the CDR3 is TGTGCCAGCAGCTATCGACAGAAGCAAGAGACCCAGTACTTC.

This chain joins TRBV5-1 and TRBJ2-3; 8 nucleotides agree with TRBD2. V shed 2 bases, J shed 2 bases, and the junction held 7 bases outside the gene matches. The CDR3 totals 16 residues. The germline V gene has CDR1 SGHRS and CDR2 YFSETQ. The CDR3 DNA is TGCGCCAGCAGCTTACAGGCGGGGGGTAACACAGATACGCAGTATTTT. Translated: CASSLQAGGNTDTQYF.

The chain is built from TRBV5-1 and TRBJ2-5; 11 positions match TRBD2. The trim removed 0 bases at V and 5 bases at J, leaving 9 bases unmatched. CDR1 is SGHRS and CDR2 is YFSETQ in the germline V gene. The CDR3 runs 17 residues. CDR3 nucleotide sequence: TGCGCCAGCAGCTTGGAAGGACTAGCGGGCCCCTGGGAGACCCAGTACTTC. It is translated as CASSLEGLAGPWETQYF. The complete variable domain, with remaining parts taken from reference TRBV5-1 and TRBJ2-5, reads KAGVTQTPRYLIKTRGQQVTLSCSPISGHRSVSWYQQTPGQGLQFLFEYFSETQRNKGNFPGRFSGRQFSNSRSEMNVSTLELGDSALYLCASSLEGLAGPWETQYFGPGTRLLVL.

The chain joins TRBV27 to TRBJ1-1; unclear D gene. The V gene's germline CDR1 is MNHEY and CDR2 SMNVEV (reference sequence). This CDR3 region has 15 residues. V dropped 2 bases and J dropped 4 bases, with 14 bases sitting between them. The CDR3 DNA follows: TGTGCCAGCAGTTTAGTAGGTCCCGGGAGCACTGAAGCTTTCTTT. It yields the protein CASSLVGPGSTEAFF.

This clone has more than one count but fewer than ten. This chain connects TRBV2 to TRBJ1-6; D unclear. CDR3 length: 14 residues. Germline values: CDR1 SNHLY, CDR2 FYNNEI. V shed 2 bases and J shed 8 bases, with 10 bases lying between them. Here the CDR3 DNA reads TGTGCCAGCAGTGAAAGGAGGAACTATTCACCCCTCCACTTT. Residues: CASSERRNYSPLHF.

This rearrangement joins TRBV5-1 to TRBJ2-3, with D perhaps assigned TRBD1 or TRBD2 (5 bases each). CDR1 SGHRS and CDR2 YFSETQ come from the germline V gene. The CDR3 is 16 amino acids. V was cut by 6 bases and J by 6 bases, with 23 bases left in between. The CDR3 DNA is TGCGCCAGCATCCCAACGACAGCGGCGGACCCCGATACGCAGTATTTT. Protein: CASIPTTAADPDTQYF.

This clone was seen a few times. The rearrangement links TRBV19 to TRBJ2-1; D perhaps matches TRBD2 (5 bases). Germline V lookup: CDR1 LNHDA, CDR2 SQIVND (reference sequence). Trimming cost V 5 bases and J 8 bases, with 13 bases left between them. The CDR3 loop spans 13 amino acids. The CDR3 nucleotides are TGTGCCAGTAGTCCCTCCGGCGGGTATGAGCAGTTCTTC. Its translation is CASSPSGGYEQFF.